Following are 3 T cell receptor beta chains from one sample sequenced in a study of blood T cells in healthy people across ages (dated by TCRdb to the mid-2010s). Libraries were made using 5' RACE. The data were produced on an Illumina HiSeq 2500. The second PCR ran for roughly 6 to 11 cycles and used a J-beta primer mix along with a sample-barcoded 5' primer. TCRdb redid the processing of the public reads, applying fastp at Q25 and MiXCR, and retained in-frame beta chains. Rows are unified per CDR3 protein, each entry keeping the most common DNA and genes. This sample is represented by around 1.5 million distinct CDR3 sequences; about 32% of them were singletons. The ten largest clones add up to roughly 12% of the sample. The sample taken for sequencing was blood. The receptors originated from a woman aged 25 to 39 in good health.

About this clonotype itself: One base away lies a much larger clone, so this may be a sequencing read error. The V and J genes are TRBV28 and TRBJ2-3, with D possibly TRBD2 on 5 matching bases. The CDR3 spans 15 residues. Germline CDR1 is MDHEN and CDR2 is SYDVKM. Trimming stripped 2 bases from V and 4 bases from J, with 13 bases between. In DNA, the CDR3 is TGTGCCAGCAGTTTACAGGACGGGGAAGCAGATACGCAGTATTTT. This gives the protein CASSLQDGEADTQYF.

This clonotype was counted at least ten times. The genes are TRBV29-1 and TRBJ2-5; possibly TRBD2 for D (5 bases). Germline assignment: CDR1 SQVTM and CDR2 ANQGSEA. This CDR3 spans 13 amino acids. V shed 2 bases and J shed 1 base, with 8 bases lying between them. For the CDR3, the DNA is TGCAGCGTTGAACAGCGGCCCCAAGAGACCCAGTACTTC. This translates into CSVEQRPQETQYF.

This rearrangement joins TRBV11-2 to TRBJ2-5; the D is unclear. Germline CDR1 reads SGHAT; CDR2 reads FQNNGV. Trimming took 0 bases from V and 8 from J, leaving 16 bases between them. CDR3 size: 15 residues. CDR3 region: CASSLDLVPRGTQYF. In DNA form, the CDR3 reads TGTGCCAGCAGCTTAGATTTGGTCCCGAGAGGAACCCAGTACTTC.